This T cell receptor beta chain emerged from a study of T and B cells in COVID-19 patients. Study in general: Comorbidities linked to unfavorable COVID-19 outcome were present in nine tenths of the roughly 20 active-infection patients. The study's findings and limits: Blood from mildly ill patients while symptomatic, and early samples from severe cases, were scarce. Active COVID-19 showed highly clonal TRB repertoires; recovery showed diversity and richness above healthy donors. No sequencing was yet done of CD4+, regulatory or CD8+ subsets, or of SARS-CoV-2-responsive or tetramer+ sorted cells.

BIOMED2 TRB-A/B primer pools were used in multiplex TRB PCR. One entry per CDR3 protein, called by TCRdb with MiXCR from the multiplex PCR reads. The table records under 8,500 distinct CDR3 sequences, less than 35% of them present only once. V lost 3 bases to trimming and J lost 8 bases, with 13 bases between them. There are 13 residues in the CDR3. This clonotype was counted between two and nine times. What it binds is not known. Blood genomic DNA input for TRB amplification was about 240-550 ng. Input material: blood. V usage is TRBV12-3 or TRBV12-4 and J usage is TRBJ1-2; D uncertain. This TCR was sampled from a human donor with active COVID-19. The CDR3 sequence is CASSLNTRDGYTF. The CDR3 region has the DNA TGTGCCAGCAGTTTGAACACAAGAGACGGCTACACCTTC.